One and the same sample provided the 26 T cell receptor beta chains below, sequenced in a study of blood T cell repertoires in COVID-19. Libraries were prepared by immunoSEQ multiplex PCR; TCRdb keeps only in-frame clonotypes and omits some of them. Here the sample spans about 97,000 clones, about 85% being singletons. Input material: peripheral blood. Receptors originate from a man aged 60 to 75 with acute or convalescent COVID-19.

This rearrangement joins TRBV18 to TRBJ2-7; D possibly corresponds to TRBD1 (6 bases). The V end was cut by 6 bases, the J end by 0 bases, with 15 bases between. The CDR3 is 15 amino acids. Germline lookup yields CDR1 KGHSH and CDR2 LQKENI. The CDR3 loop is CASSPRRDTSYEQYF. The DNA for the CDR3 is TGTGCCAGCTCGCCGCGCCGGGACACCTCCTACGAGCAGTACTTC.

As concerns this clone: At the DNA level, this CDR3 is encoded by other sequences in the same sample as well. The chain recombines TRBV6-5 with TRBJ2-7, with 10 nucleotides matching TRBD1. The germline CDR1 and CDR2 sequences are MNHEY and SVGAGI. With 4 bases clipped from V and 0 bases from J, the junction kept 3 bases outside the gene matches. This CDR3 is built from 15 residues. CDR3 protein: CASSFRDRGSYEQYF. The CDR3 bases are TGTGCCAGCAGTTTCCGGGACAGGGGCTCCTACGAGCAGTACTTC.

The chain recombines TRBV7-9 with TRBJ2-3, with 11 bases aligning to TRBD2. Germline-derived CDR1 and CDR2 are SEHNR and FQNEAQ (reference sequence). The CDR3 sequence is 16 residues long. V shed 4 bases, J shed 2 bases, and the junction held 5 bases outside the gene matches. The CDR3: CASSYGLAGHTDTQYF. Written as DNA, the CDR3 is TGTGCCAGCAGCTACGGACTAGCGGGTCACACAGATACGCAGTATTTT.

The chain uses TRBV18 and TRBJ1-1, with D possibly matching TRBD1 (5 bases). Deletions cut 4 bases from V and 1 base from J, with 10 bases between. The CDR3 totals 14 residues. CDR1 and CDR2 from the germline V gene are KGHSH and LQKENI. CDR3 amino acids: CASSLSRENTEAFF. The CDR3 DNA follows: TGTGCCAGCTCACTGTCCAGGGAGAACACTGAAGCTTTCTTT.

The V call is TRBV5-4, the J call TRBJ1-1; TRBD1 might be the D (5 bases). Trimming removed 0 bases at V and 3 bases at J, with 12 bases between. This CDR3 has 15 residues. The germline gives CDR1 SGHNT, CDR2 YYREEE (reference sequence). The CDR3: CASSLEAGRDTEAFF. The CDR3 DNA reads TGTGCCAGCAGCTTGGAGGCAGGGAGGGACACTGAAGCTTTCTTT.

As concerns this clone: This may come from a read error, since a much larger clone is one base off. This chain uses TRBV12-3 or TRBV12-4 with TRBJ2-7, with D possibly TRBD2 on 6 matching bases. This CDR3 is 12 amino acids long. Trimming shortened V by 5 bases and J by 3 bases, and 8 bases separated the two germline ends. The CDR3 protein is CASSPGGYEQYF. In DNA form, the CDR3 reads TGTGCCAGCAGTCCCGGGGGCTACGAGCAGTACTTC.

CDR3 nucleotide sequence: TGTGCCAGCAGCTTCCGCCCGGGTGGGAATGAGCAGTTCTTC. Translated, it gives CASSFRPGGNEQFF. The chain has TRBV7-2 and TRBJ2-1, with unresolved D. The germline gives CDR1 SGHTA, CDR2 FQGNSA. Trimming removed 3 bases from V and 7 bases from J, with 13 bases in between. The CDR3 extends over 14 amino acids. The variable domain in full, with the rest retrieved from reference TRBV7-2 and TRBJ2-1, is GAGVSQSPSNKVTEKGKDVELRCDPISGHTALYWYRQSLGQGLEFLIYFQGNSAPDKSGLPSDRFSAERTGGSVSTLTIQRTQQEDSAVYLCASSFRPGGNEQFFGPGTRLTVL.

V gene TRBV15 combines with J gene TRBJ2-6; no reliable D call. Trimming shortened V by 5 bases and J by 0 bases, and 8 bases separated the two germline ends. CDR3 length equals 15 residues. The germline V gene encodes CDR1 LNHNV and CDR2 YYDKDF (reference sequence). The CDR3 DNA sequence: TGTGCCACCAGCCCAAGCCTCTCTGGGGCCAACGTCCTGACTTTC. As protein: CATSPSLSGANVLTF. The entire variable domain, with the rest obtained from reference TRBV15 and TRBJ2-6, is as follows: DAMVIQNPRYQVTQFGKPVTLSCSQTLNHNVMYWYQQKSSQAPKLLFHYYDKDFNNEADTPDNFQSRRPNTSFCFLDIRSPGLGDTAMYLCATSPSLSGANVLTFGAGSRLTVL.

The V call is TRBV4-1, the J call TRBJ2-7; weak D call: TRBD1 (6 bases). Trimming pared 1 base from V and 2 bases from J, leaving 6 bases between. CDR3 length equals 13 residues. Germline lookup yields CDR1 MGHRA and CDR2 YSYEKL. This CDR3 is CASSQGQAYEQYF. CDR3 DNA sequence: TGCGCCAGCAGCCAAGGACAGGCCTACGAGCAGTACTTC.

The sample holds one count of this clone. This sequence joins TRBV19 and TRBJ2-2; 10 nucleotides line up with TRBD1. Germline values: CDR1 LNHDA, CDR2 SQIVND (reference sequence). V trimming: 3 bases; J trimming: 4 bases; junction bases outside the gene matches: 2. There are 15 residues in the CDR3. The CDR3 nucleotides read TGTGCCAGTAGTATGGGACAGGGGCTCACCGGGGAGCTGTTTTTT. Residues: CASSMGQGLTGELFF.

CDR3 nucleotide sequence: TGTGCCAGCAGCTTATCCCAGGACAATGAGCAGTTCTTC. It yields the protein CASSLSQDNEQFF. The J gene is TRBJ2-1, the V gene TRBV7-9; no firm D call. Deletions cut 2 bases from V and 5 bases from J, with 7 bases between. CDR1 is SEHNR and CDR2 is FQNEAQ in the germline V gene (reference sequence). CDR3 length: 13 amino acids.

The chain has TRBV6-5 and TRBJ2-7; TRBD2 matches at 11 bases. The V gene end was trimmed by 4 bases and the J gene end by 0 bases; junction bases not matched to a gene: 2. The CDR3 is made up of 15 amino acids. Germline CDR1 reads MNHEY; CDR2 reads SVGAGI. The CDR3 DNA follows: TGTGCCAGCAGTTTAACTAGCGGGGGCTCCTACGAGCAGTACTTC. Its translation is CASSLTSGGSYEQYF.

This clone was counted once. This rearrangement joins TRBV7-3 to TRBJ2-2; TRBD2 matches 11 bases. This CDR3 is built from 18 residues. V lost 1 base to trimming and J lost 6 bases; unmatched junction nucleotides: 10. The germline CDR1 and CDR2 sequences are SGHTA and FQGTGA. The CDR3 DNA reads as TGTGCCAGCAGCTTAAGGAGCGGGACTAGCGGACCAGCCGGGGAGCTGTTTTTT. It is translated as CASSLRSGTSGPAGELFF. Full variable domain (rest looked up from reference TRBV7-3 and TRBJ2-2): GAGVSQTPSNKVTEKGKYVELRCDPISGHTALYWYRQSLGQGPEFLIYFQGTGAADDSGLPNDRFFAVRPEGSVSTLKIQRTERGDSAVYLCASSLRSGTSGPAGELFFGEGSRLTVL.

The genes are TRBV4-2 and TRBJ2-3; maybe TRBD2 (6 bases). The V end was cut by 3 bases, the J end by 4 bases, with 11 bases between. CDR3 length: 14 residues. CDR1 LGHNA and CDR2 YNFKEQ come from the germline V gene. The CDR3 sequence is CASSQASVPDTQYF. The CDR3 DNA reads as TGTGCCAGCAGCCAGGCTAGCGTCCCAGATACGCAGTATTTT.

This rearrangement joins TRBV19 to TRBJ1-2; maybe TRBD1 (5 bases). The germline V gene has CDR1 LNHDA and CDR2 SQIVND (reference sequence). Between the trimmed V and J ends, which lost 1 base and 5 bases, there was a span of 8 bases. The CDR3 extends over 13 amino acids. The CDR3 loop reads CASSIARVYGYTF. In DNA, the CDR3 is TGTGCCAGTAGTATAGCCAGGGTTTATGGCTACACCTTC.

The V gene is TRBV7-9, the J gene TRBJ2-3, with TRBD2 identical over 10 bases. Per germline, CDR1 SEHNR and CDR2 FQNEAQ (reference sequence). The ends lost 5 bases at V and 5 bases at J; junction bases unmatched: 7. The CDR3 sequence is 15 residues long. The CDR3 spells CASSPGTSAVDTQYF. CDR3 sequence (DNA): TGTGCCAGCAGCCCAGGGACTAGCGCCGTAGATACGCAGTATTTT.

The V and J genes are TRBV10-3 and TRBJ1-6, with D possibly TRBD1 on 6 matching bases. Deletions cut 5 bases from V and 9 bases from J, with 17 bases between. Looked up from germline, CDR1 is ENHRY and CDR2 is SYGVKD. The CDR3 is 15 amino acids. CDR3 region: CAISRDILSGSPLHF. The CDR3 DNA follows: TGTGCCATCAGTAGGGACATCTTGTCGGGTTCACCCCTCCACTTT.

V is TRBV19 and J is TRBJ2-1; D perhaps matches TRBD2 (6 bases). V gave up 4 bases and J gave up 7 bases, with 17 bases separating them. CDR1 is LNHDA and CDR2 is SQIVND in the germline V gene (reference sequence). The CDR3 has 15 amino acids. The CDR3 loop is CASSSPASVRNEQFF. CDR3 bases: TGTGCCAGTAGTAGTCCTGCTAGCGTGAGGAATGAGCAGTTCTTC.

This clone occurred once. The CDR3 is CASSPNTGGYEQFF. For the CDR3, the DNA is TGTGCCAGCAGCCCGAATACAGGGGGCTATGAGCAGTTCTTC. V and J are TRBV3-1 (or the pseudogene TRBV3-2) and TRBJ2-1; 9 bases map to TRBD1. Looked up from germline, CDR1 is LGHDT and CDR2 is YNNKEL (reference sequence). The CDR3 is 14 amino acids. V gave up 4 bases and J gave up 8 bases; unmatched junction bases: 6.

This chain connects TRBV5-1 to TRBJ2-2; unclear D gene. Germline V gene lookup returns CDR1 SGHRS and CDR2 YFSETQ. The V and J ends lost 0 bases and 4 bases respectively, with 10 bases between them. The CDR3 totals 15 residues. This chain's CDR3 is CASSLVGPSTGELFF. The CDR3 nucleotides read TGCGCCAGCAGCTTGGTTGGGCCCTCCACCGGGGAGCTGTTTTTT.

This chain joins TRBV25-1 and TRBJ2-1; no reliable D call. Germline CDR1 is MGHDK and CDR2 is SYGVNS. This CDR3 region has 14 residues. V lost 6 bases, J lost 4 bases, and 13 bases lay in between. As DNA, the CDR3 is TGTGCCAGCAGGGGTCCCGCGGTGTACAATGAGCAGTTCTTC. Its protein is CASRGPAVYNEQFF.

The chain couples TRBV20-1 to TRBJ1-6, with 8 bases aligning to TRBD1. V gave up 3 bases and J gave up 9 bases; unmatched junction bases: 7. CDR3 length equals 14 residues. Germline-derived CDR1 and CDR2 are DFQATT and SNEGSKA (reference sequence). DNA for the CDR3: TGCAGTGCTAGTTCCACAGGGGGAAGTTCACCCCTCCACTTT. This translates into CSASSTGGSSPLHF.

The chain combines TRBV2 with TRBJ1-2; D unclear. Between the trimmed V and J ends, which lost 6 bases and 0 bases, there was a span of 11 bases. The CDR3 length is 14 residues. The V gene's germline CDR1 is SNHLY and CDR2 FYNNEI. The CDR3 spells CASRVQAANYGYTF. For the CDR3, the DNA is TGTGCCAGCAGGGTCCAGGCTGCTAACTATGGCTACACCTTC.

Note on this clone: Other DNA sequences in the same sample also yield this CDR3. This chain uses TRBV28 with TRBJ1-1; D ambiguous. The V end was cut by 2 bases, the J end by 1 base, with 14 bases between. This CDR3 has 16 residues. Germline V gene lookup returns CDR1 MDHEN and CDR2 SYDVKM. The CDR3 nucleotides read TGTGCCAGCAGTTTAGGAGGGATTGGGAGGAACACTGAAGCTTTCTTT. The encoded protein is CASSLGGIGRNTEAFF.

The chain carries TRBV6-1 and TRBJ2-1, with 13 bases matching TRBD2. With 4 bases clipped from V and 7 bases from J, the junction kept 7 bases outside the gene matches. Germline loops: CDR1 MNHNS, CDR2 SASEGT. The CDR3 runs 16 residues. CDR3 residues: CASSGQTSGRDNEQFF. The CDR3 coding sequence is TGTGCCAGCAGTGGACAAACTAGCGGGAGGGATAATGAGCAGTTCTTC.

J is TRBJ1-5 and V is TRBV9; D not resolved. CDR3 length: 14 amino acids. With 3 bases removed from V and 3 bases from J, the gap between germline ends came to 10 bases. Germline lookup yields CDR1 SGDLS and CDR2 YYNGEE. CDR3 sequence: CASSGGVANQPQHF. DNA of the CDR3: TGTGCCAGCAGCGGCGGAGTTGCCAATCAGCCCCAGCATTTT.